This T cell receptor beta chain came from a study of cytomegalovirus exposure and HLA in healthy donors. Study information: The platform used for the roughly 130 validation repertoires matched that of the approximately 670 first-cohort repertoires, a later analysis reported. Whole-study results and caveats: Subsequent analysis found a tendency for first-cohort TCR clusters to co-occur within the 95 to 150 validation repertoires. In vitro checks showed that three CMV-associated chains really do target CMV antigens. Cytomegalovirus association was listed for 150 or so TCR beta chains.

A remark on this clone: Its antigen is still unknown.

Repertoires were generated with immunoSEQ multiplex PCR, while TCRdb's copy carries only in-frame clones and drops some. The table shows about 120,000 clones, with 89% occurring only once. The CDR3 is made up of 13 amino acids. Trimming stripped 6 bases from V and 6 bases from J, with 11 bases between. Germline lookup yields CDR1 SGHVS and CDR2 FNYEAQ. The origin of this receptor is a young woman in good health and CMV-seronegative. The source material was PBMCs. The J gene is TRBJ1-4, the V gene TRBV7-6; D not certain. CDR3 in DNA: TGTGCCAGCAGTCAACCAATAGATGAAAAACTGTTTTTT. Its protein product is CASSQPIDEKLFF.